The entry that follows covers one T cell receptor beta chain sequence. V dropped 1 base and J dropped 7 bases, with 19 bases sitting between them. This CDR3 region has 16 residues. Germline-derived CDR1 and CDR2 are MGHDK and SYGVNS. The sample originates from a study of T cell changes during pregnancy in multiple sclerosis. Sequencing was performed with immunoSEQ multiplex PCR; in TCRdb, only in-frame clones are kept and a portion is missing. The table records just under 45,000 clones, 95% to 96% of them present only once. The chain combines TRBV25-1 with TRBJ1-2, with TRBD1 as a possible D gene (5 bases). The source was peripheral blood, collected in the second trimester of pregnancy. This TCR was sampled from a female donor with multiple sclerosis, enrolled in a pregnancy study. CDR3: CASSESAGQFGRGYTF. CDR3 DNA: TGTGCCAGCAGTGAATCCGCGGGGCAGTTTGGACGTGGCTACACCTTC.